What follows is one TCR beta chain and its context. Participants spanned ages 18 to 89 years and resided in 20 to 25 US areas. This sample was included in a study of blood T cell repertoires in COVID-19. Across the whole study: Samples of COVID-19 (acute and convalescent) were obtained from the United States, Italy and Spain.

The CDR3 is 14 amino acids. Germline V gene sequence: CDR1 SEHNR, CDR2 FQNEAQ (reference sequence). Trimming stripped 5 bases from V and 5 bases from J, with 15 bases between. In the original analysis: By means of reference gene primer amplification, nucleated cell counts were estimated. Libraries were prepared by immunoSEQ multiplex PCR; TCRdb keeps only in-frame clonotypes and omits some of them. D and trimming come from the DNA, and the V and J calls and clone size come from that table. The sample yields about 400,000 clones, nearly 90% seen once. V is TRBV7-9 and J is TRBJ1-1; D perhaps matches TRBD1 (5 bases). This clonotype originated in a woman aged 40-49 years with acute COVID-19. The sequenced material came from PBMCs or T cells enriched from blood (not recorded which). The chain's CDR3 is CASSPFGANTEAFF. In nucleotides, the CDR3 is TGTGCCAGCAGCCCTTTTGGGGCGAATACTGAAGCTTTCTTT.